The T cell receptor (beta chain) under discussion was sequenced for a study of shared clonotypes between healthy human individuals. Using immunoSEQ multiplex PCR, the repertoire was profiled, and TCRdb retains in-frame clones only, with some absent. The repertoire holds 180,000 or so clones, with over 85% as singletons. Trimming cost V 5 bases and J 7 bases, with 11 bases left between them. CDR1 and CDR2 from the germline V gene are SEHNR and FQNEAQ (reference sequence). The CDR3 has 12 residues. The clonotype comes from a woman aged 25 to 45 in good health. The sample comprised naive CD4+ T cells sorted from blood. Sample subset: CD45RA+ positively selected. This chain links TRBV7-9 with TRBJ1-1, with D perhaps matching TRBD1 (6 bases). The CDR3 DNA is TGTGCCAGCAGCCAGGACAGCGGTGAAGCTTTCTTT. This translates into CASSQDSGEAFF.